This TCR beta chain was recorded in a study of blood T cell repertoires in COVID-19. Study background: Sites across the United States, Italy and Spain contributed samples from acute and convalescent COVID-19. Nucleic acid was either cDNA or gDNA, and it came from T cells, B-cell-depleted T cells, or PBMCs.

Data came from immunoSEQ multiplex PCR; TCRdb stores just in-frame clones and leaves some out. The repertoire holds around 250,000 clones, around 84% seen once, with about 1.5% in the top ten. Per germline, CDR1 SGHNT and CDR2 YYREEE (reference sequence). Trimming removed 0 bases at V and 1 base at J, with 7 bases between. The CDR3 spans 14 residues. The sequenced material came from peripheral blood. The sequence derives from a woman aged 35 to 49 who had recovered from COVID-19. The chain has TRBV5-4 and TRBJ1-1, with D possibly TRBD1 on 5 matching bases. CDR3: CASSLGTQNTEAFF. CDR3 coding DNA: TGTGCCAGCAGCTTGGGGACACAGAACACTGAAGCTTTCTTT.